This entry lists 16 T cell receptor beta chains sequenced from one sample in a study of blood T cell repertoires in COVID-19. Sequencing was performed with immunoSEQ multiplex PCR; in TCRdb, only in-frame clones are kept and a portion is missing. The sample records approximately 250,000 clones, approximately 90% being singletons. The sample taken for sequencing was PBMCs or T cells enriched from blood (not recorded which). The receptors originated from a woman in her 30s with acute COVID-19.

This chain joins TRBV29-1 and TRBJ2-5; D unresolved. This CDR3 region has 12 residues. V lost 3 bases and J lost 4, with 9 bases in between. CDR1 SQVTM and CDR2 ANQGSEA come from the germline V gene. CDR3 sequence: CSVDVQAETQYF. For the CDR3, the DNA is TGCAGCGTTGATGTCCAGGCAGAGACCCAGTACTTC.

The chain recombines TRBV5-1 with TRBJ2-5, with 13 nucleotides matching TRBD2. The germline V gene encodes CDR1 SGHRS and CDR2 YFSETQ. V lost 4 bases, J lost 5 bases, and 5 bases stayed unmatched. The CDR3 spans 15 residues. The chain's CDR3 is CASSPGLAGVETQYF. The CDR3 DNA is TGCGCCAGCAGCCCCGGACTAGCGGGAGTCGAGACCCAGTACTTC.

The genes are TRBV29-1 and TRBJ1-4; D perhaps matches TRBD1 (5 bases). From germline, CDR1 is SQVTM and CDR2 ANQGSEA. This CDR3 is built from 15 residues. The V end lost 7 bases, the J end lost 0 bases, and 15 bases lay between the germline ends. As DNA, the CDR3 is TGCAGCGCAACTCCCGAAGGGGCAACTAATGAAAAACTGTTTTTT. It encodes CSATPEGATNEKLFF.

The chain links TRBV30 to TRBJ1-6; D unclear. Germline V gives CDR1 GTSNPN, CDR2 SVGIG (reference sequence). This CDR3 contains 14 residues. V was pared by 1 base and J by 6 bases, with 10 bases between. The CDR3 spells CAWSAEMSNSPLHF. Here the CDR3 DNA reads TGTGCCTGGAGTGCCGAAATGAGTAATTCACCCCTCCACTTT.

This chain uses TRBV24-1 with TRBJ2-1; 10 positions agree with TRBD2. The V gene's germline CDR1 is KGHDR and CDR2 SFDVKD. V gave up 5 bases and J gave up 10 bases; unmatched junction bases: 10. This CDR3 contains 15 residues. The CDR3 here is CATSGETSGYAEQFF. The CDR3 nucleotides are TGTGCCACCAGTGGAGAGACTAGCGGGTACGCGGAGCAGTTCTTC.

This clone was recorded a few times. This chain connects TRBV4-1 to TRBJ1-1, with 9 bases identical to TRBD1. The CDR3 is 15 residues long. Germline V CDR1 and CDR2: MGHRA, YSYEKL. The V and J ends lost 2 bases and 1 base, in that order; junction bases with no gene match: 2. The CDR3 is CASSQLGQGNTEAFF. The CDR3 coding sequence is TGCGCCAGCAGCCAACTGGGACAGGGGAACACTGAAGCTTTCTTT.

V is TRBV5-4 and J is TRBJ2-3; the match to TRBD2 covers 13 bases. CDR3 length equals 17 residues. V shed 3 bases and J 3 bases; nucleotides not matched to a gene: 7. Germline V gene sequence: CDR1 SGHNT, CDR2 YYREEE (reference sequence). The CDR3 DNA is TGTGCCAGCAGCTATCGGACTAGCGGGAGAGGGACAGATACGCAGTATTTT. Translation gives CASSYRTSGRGTDTQYF.

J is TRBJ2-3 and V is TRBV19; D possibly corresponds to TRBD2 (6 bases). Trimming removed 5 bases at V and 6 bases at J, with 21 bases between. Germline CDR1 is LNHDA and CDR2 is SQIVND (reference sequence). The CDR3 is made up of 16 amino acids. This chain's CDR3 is CASSPKVGAGGDTQYF. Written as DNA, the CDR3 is TGTGCCAGTAGTCCAAAGGTGGGAGCGGGCGGGGATACGCAGTATTTT.

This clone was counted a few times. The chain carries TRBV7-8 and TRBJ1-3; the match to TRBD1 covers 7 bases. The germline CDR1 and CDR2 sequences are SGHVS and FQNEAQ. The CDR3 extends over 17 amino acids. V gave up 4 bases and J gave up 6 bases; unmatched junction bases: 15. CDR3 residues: CASSSNLGTGVPNTIYF. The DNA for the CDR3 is TGTGCCAGCAGCTCCAACCTGGGAACAGGGGTACCAAACACCATATATTTT.

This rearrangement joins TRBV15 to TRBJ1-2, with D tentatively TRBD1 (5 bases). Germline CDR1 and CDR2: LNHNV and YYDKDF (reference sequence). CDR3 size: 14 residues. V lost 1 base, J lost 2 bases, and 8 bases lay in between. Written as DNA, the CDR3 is TGTGCCACCAGCAGAGCGGCAGGGAACTATGGCTACACCTTC. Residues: CATSRAAGNYGYTF.

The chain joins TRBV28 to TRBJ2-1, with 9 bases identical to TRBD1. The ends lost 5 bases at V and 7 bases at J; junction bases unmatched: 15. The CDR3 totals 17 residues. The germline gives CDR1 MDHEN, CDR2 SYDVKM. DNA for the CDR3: TGTGCCAGCAGTGACCACCCGGGACAGGGATTATGGAATGAGCAGTTCTTC. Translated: CASSDHPGQGLWNEQFF. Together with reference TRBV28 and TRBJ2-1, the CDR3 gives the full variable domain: DVKVTQSSRYLVKRTGEKVFLECVQDMDHENMFWYRQDPGLGLRLIYFSYDVKMKEKGDIPEGYSVSREKKERFSLILESASTNQTSMYLCASSDHPGQGLWNEQFFGPGTRLTVL.

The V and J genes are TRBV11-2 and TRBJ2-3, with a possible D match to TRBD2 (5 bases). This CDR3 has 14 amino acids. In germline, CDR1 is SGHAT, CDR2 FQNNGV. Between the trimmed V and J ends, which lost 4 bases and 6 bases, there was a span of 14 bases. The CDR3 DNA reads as TGTGCCAGCAGCTATCAGTTGAGGGCCGATACGCAGTATTTT. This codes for CASSYQLRADTQYF.

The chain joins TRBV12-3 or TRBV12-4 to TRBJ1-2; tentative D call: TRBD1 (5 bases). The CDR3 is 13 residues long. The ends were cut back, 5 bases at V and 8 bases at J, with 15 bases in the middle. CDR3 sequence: CASSHGQGWGYTF. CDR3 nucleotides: TGTGCCAGCAGTCACGGACAAGGGTGGGGCTACACCTTC.

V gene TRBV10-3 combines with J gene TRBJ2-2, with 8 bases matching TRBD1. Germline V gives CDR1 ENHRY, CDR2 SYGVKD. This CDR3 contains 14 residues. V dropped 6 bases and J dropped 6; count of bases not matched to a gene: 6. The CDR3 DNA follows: TGTGCCATCAGACAGGGGGTTAATGCCGGGGAGCTGTTTTTT. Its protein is CAIRQGVNAGELFF.

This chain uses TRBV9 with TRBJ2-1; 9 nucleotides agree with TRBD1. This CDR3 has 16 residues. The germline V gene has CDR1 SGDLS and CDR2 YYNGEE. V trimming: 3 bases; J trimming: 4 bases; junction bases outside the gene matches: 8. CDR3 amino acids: CASSGPGTGTYNEQFF. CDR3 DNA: TGTGCCAGCAGCGGACCCGGGACAGGGACTTACAATGAGCAGTTCTTC.

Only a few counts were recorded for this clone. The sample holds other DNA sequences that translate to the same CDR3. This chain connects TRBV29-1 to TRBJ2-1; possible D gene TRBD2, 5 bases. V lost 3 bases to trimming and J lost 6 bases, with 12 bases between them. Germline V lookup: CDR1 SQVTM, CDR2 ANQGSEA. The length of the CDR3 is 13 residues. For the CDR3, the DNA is TGCAGCGTTGATGGCAGCGGAAGCAATGAGCAGTTCTTC. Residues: CSVDGSGSNEQFF.